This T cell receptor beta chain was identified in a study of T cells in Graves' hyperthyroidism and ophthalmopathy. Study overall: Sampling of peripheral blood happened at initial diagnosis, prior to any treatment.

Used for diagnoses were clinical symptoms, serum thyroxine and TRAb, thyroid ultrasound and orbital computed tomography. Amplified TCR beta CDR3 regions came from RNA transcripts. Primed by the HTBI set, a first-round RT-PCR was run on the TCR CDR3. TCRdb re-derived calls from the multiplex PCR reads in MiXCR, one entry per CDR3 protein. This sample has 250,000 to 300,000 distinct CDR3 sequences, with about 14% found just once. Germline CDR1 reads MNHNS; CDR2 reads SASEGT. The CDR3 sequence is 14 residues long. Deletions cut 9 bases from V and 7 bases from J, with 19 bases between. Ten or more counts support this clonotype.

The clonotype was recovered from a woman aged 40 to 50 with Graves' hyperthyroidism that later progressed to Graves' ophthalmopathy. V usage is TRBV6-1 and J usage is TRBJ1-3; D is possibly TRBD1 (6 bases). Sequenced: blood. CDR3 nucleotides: TGTGCCAGTAAGCCCGGACAGTCCGGGAACACCATATATTTT. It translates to CASKPGQSGNTIYF.